This entry lists 29 T cell receptor beta chains sequenced from one sample in a study of blood T cell repertoires in COVID-19. Generated by immunoSEQ multiplex PCR, the TCRdb table keeps only in-frame clones and is missing some. The sample includes around 100,000 clones, 89% of them seen just once. What was sequenced was peripheral blood. The receptor set was obtained from a woman aged 60-75 years with acute or convalescent COVID-19.

The gene calls are TRBV9 and TRBJ2-1; 8 positions match TRBD1. Looked up from germline, CDR1 is SGDLS and CDR2 is YYNGEE. This CDR3 is 15 amino acids long. The V segment lost 0 bases and the J segment 5 bases; nucleotides outside the gene matches: 4. Written as DNA, the CDR3 is TGTGCCAGCAGCGTAGGTGACAGGGGAAACAATGAGCAGTTCTTC. Encoded protein: CASSVGDRGNNEQFF. Filled out from reference TRBV9 and TRBJ2-1, the complete variable domain reads DSGVTQTPKHLITATGQRVTLRCSPRSGDLSVYWYQQSLDQGLQFLIQYYNGEERAKGNILERFSAQQFPDLHSELNLSSLELGDSALYFCASSVGDRGNNEQFFGPGTRLTVL.

J is TRBJ2-5 and V is TRBV6-5; 7 bases are shared with TRBD2. The CDR3 covers 15 residues. V was pared by 0 bases and J by 4 bases, with 5 bases of the junction left unmatched. Germline loops: CDR1 MNHEY, CDR2 SVGAGI. Here the CDR3 reads CASSYSGGFRETQYF. DNA for the CDR3: TGTGCCAGCAGTTACTCCGGGGGGTTTCGAGAGACCCAGTACTTC.

The rearrangement uses TRBV6-5 and TRBJ1-1; tentatively, D is TRBD1 (6 bases). The CDR3 consists of 15 residues. Germline V lookup: CDR1 MNHEY, CDR2 SVGAGI. V was shortened by 6 bases and J by 0 bases, with 14 bases between the two germline ends. The CDR3 loop is CASRIQGALNTEAFF. In DNA form, the CDR3 reads TGTGCCAGCAGGATACAGGGAGCTTTGAACACTGAAGCTTTCTTT.

V is TRBV19 and J is TRBJ2-2; 8 nucleotides align to TRBD1. There are 15 residues in the CDR3. Germline loops: CDR1 LNHDA, CDR2 SQIVND (reference sequence). V shed 6 bases and J 3 bases; nucleotides not matched to a gene: 6. The CDR3 DNA follows: TGTGCCAGTAGGATCTTGGACAGGGACACCGGGGAGCTGTTTTTT. Its translation: CASRILDRDTGELFF.

V gene TRBV10-3 combines with J gene TRBJ2-5, with TRBD1 matching 8 bases. Per germline, CDR1 ENHRY and CDR2 SYGVKD. This CDR3 is built from 13 residues. The V segment lost 10 bases and the J segment 2 bases; nucleotides outside the gene matches: 6. The CDR3 DNA reads as TGTGCCACCAAGACAGGGGATCAAGAGACCCAGTACTTC. Amino acid sequence: CATKTGDQETQYF.

This chain links TRBV2 with TRBJ2-5; the D gene is possibly TRBD2 (5 bases). V shed 4 bases and J shed 4 bases, with 10 bases lying between them. CDR3 size: 13 residues. Germline CDR1 and CDR2: SNHLY and FYNNEI. CDR3 sequence (DNA): TGTGCCAGCAGTGCCGGACTGGGAGAGACCCAGTACTTC. It yields the protein CASSAGLGETQYF. The full variable domain, in which reference TRBV2 and TRBJ2-5 provide the parts outside the CDR3, is EPEVTQTPSHQVTQMGQEVILRCVPISNHLYFYWYRQILGQKVEFLVSFYNNEISEKSEIFDDQFSVERPDGSNFTLKIRSTKLEDSAMYFCASSAGLGETQYFGPGTRLLVL.

The chain links TRBV12-5 to TRBJ1-2; 9 bases fit TRBD1. The V and J ends lost 1 base and 8 bases, in that order; junction bases with no gene match: 8. The germline V gene encodes CDR1 LGHNT and CDR2 FRNRAP. This CDR3 is built from 15 residues. Written as DNA, the CDR3 is TGTGCTAGTGGTTTGGGCCAAACAGGGGGCGGAGGCTACACCTTC. Amino acids: CASGLGQTGGGGYTF. Using reference TRBV12-5 and TRBJ1-2 for the parts outside the CDR3, the full variable domain is DARVTQTPRHKVTEMGQEVTMRCQPILGHNTVFWYRQTMMQGLELLAYFRNRAPLDDSGMPKDRFSAEMPDATLATLKIQPSEPRDSAVYFCASGLGQTGGGGYTFGSGTRLTVV.

The CDR3 DNA reads TGTGCCAGCACCTTGTTAGGGGGAATGGGGTCGAACACTGAAGCTTTCTTT. Its protein is CASTLLGGMGSNTEAFF. This rearrangement joins TRBV28 to TRBJ1-1; D might be TRBD1 (6 bases). Germline CDR1 is MDHEN and CDR2 is SYDVKM. Trimming removed 7 bases at V and 1 base at J, with 22 bases between. The CDR3 spans 17 residues.

The chain carries TRBV7-3 and TRBJ2-1; 10 bases line up with TRBD1. CDR3 length: 17 residues. From germline, CDR1 is SGHTA and CDR2 FQGTGA. V shed 4 bases and J 6 bases; nucleotides not matched to a gene: 12. The chain's CDR3 is CASSYRQGARALNEQFF. The CDR3 nucleotides are TGTGCCAGCAGCTATCGACAGGGGGCGCGGGCCCTCAATGAGCAGTTCTTC.

The chain combines TRBV9 with TRBJ2-2, with D tentatively TRBD2 (5 bases). The CDR3 loop spans 15 amino acids. Germline loops: CDR1 SGDLS, CDR2 YYNGEE. Trimming took 0 bases from V and 2 from J, leaving 8 bases between them. The CDR3 region has the DNA TGTGCCAGCAGCGTAGGGACTCTTAACACCGGGGAGCTGTTTTTT. Protein: CASSVGTLNTGELFF.

A word on this clone: The same CDR3 is also encoded by other DNA sequences in this sample. The J gene is TRBJ2-2, the V gene TRBV5-1, with no clear D. Trimming removed 4 bases at V and 1 base at J, with 2 bases between. Per the germline V gene, CDR1 is SGHRS and CDR2 is YFSETQ. This CDR3 contains 12 residues. CDR3 amino acids: CASSLNTGELFF. Here the CDR3 DNA reads TGCGCCAGCAGCCTGAACACCGGGGAGCTGTTTTTT.

The V and J genes are TRBV11-2 and TRBJ2-7; D is perhaps TRBD2 (6 bases). V was trimmed by 1 base and J by 6 bases, leaving 7 bases between them. CDR3 size: 12 residues. CDR1 SGHAT and CDR2 FQNNGV come from the germline V gene. The CDR3 loop is CASSLAGSEQYF. CDR3 nucleotide sequence: TGTGCCAGCAGCTTAGCCGGGAGCGAGCAGTACTTC.

V and J are TRBV9 and TRBJ1-2; 10 positions agree with TRBD1. Germline CDR1 reads SGDLS; CDR2 reads YYNGEE. The junction had 9 bases not matched to a gene; V was cut back by 3 bases and J by 7 bases. This CDR3 comprises 15 residues. DNA of the CDR3: TGTGCCAGCAGCGCCCGCCGGGACAGGGGCATTGGCTACACCTTC. Its translation is CASSARRDRGIGYTF.

The J gene is TRBJ2-5, the V gene TRBV18, with D possibly being TRBD2 (7 bases). The V gene lost 6 bases and the J gene lost 7 bases, with 21 bases spanning the gap. This CDR3 is built from 15 residues. Germline CDR1 reads KGHSH; CDR2 reads LQKENI. CDR3 sequence reads: CASSTSEGGRTTQYF. The DNA of the CDR3 is TGTGCCAGCTCTACCTCGGAGGGGGGGCGTACGACCCAGTACTTC.

The chain joins TRBV15 to TRBJ2-7, with 7 positions matching TRBD2. CDR3 length: 18 amino acids. Germline V gene lookup returns CDR1 LNHNV and CDR2 YYDKDF (reference sequence). J was trimmed by 2 bases and V by 3 bases; bases with no gene match: 16. This CDR3 reads CATSSEAPLTSRTYEQYF. In nucleotides, the CDR3 is TGTGCCACCAGCAGCGAAGCCCCGCTGACTAGCCGGACCTACGAGCAGTACTTC.

V usage is TRBV19 and J usage is TRBJ2-1; possible D gene TRBD2, 5 bases. The CDR3 is 15 residues long. The germline V gene encodes CDR1 LNHDA and CDR2 SQIVND (reference sequence). V lost 5 bases to trimming and J lost 6 bases, with 17 bases between them. CDR3 in amino acids: CASSPAAGGGNEQFF. The CDR3 DNA sequence: TGTGCCAGTAGTCCAGCGGCAGGCGGAGGCAATGAGCAGTTCTTC.

The chain uses TRBV10-3 and TRBJ2-1; 10 positions match TRBD2. V dropped 5 bases and J dropped 6; count of bases not matched to a gene: 1. This CDR3 contains 13 residues. From germline, CDR1 is ENHRY and CDR2 SYGVKD. CDR3 sequence (DNA): TGTGCCATCAGTCGACTAGCGGGCAATGAGCAGTTCTTC. Amino acids: CAISRLAGNEQFF.

The rearrangement joins TRBV6-4 to TRBJ1-4, with TRBD1 matching over 10 bases. The CDR3 runs to 17 residues. Germline-derived CDR1 and CDR2 are MRHNA and SNTAGT. After removal of 2 bases from V and 0 bases from J, the junction contained 3 bases not matched to a gene. In nucleotides, the CDR3 is TGTGCCAGCAGTGACACCGGGACAGGGGCAACTAATGAAAAACTGTTTTTT. It specifies CASSDTGTGATNEKLFF.

The chain joins TRBV30 to TRBJ2-1; 9 bases are a match to TRBD2. The CDR3 sequence is 15 residues long. In germline, CDR1 is GTSNPN, CDR2 SVGIG (reference sequence). Losses at the gene ends were 4 bases for V and 5 bases for J; bases not matched to a gene: 9. DNA for the CDR3: TGTGCCTGGACCCTGTGGCCTAGCGGGAACAATGAGCAGTTCTTC. The encoded protein is CAWTLWPSGNNEQFF.

The chain joins TRBV18 to TRBJ1-1; perhaps TRBD1 as D (5 bases). Deletions cut 2 bases from V and 4 bases from J, with 11 bases between. The CDR3 is 14 amino acids. Germline assignment: CDR1 KGHSH and CDR2 LQKENI. CDR3 loop: CASSPVQGGTEAFF. CDR3 nucleotide sequence: TGTGCCAGCTCACCAGTCCAGGGTGGCACTGAAGCTTTCTTT.

The chain recombines TRBV19 with TRBJ2-2, with a weak D call TRBD2 (5 bases). The CDR3 runs to 16 residues. Germline CDR1 reads LNHDA; CDR2 reads SQIVND (reference sequence). V dropped 3 bases and J dropped 0 bases, with 11 bases sitting between them. The CDR3 DNA sequence: TGTGCCAGTAGTATCTCCGGGATCCCGAACACCGGGGAGCTGTTTTTT. Translation gives CASSISGIPNTGELFF.

This clone was seen a handful of times. V and J are TRBV11-2 and TRBJ1-3, with TRBD1 as a possible D gene (5 bases). With 0 bases removed from V and 8 bases from J, the gap between germline ends came to 14 bases. Looked up from germline, CDR1 is SGHAT and CDR2 is FQNNGV. There are 15 residues in the CDR3. This CDR3 is CASSLEGLYVDTIYF. The CDR3 nucleotides read TGTGCCAGCAGCTTAGAGGGGCTGTACGTAGACACCATATATTTT.

As regards this clone: This sample includes further DNA sequences coding for the same CDR3. V is TRBV5-1 and J is TRBJ1-5; D is unresolved. This CDR3 contains 14 residues. Trimming pared 2 bases from V and 4 bases from J, leaving 10 bases between. Per the germline V gene, CDR1 is SGHRS and CDR2 is YFSETQ. CDR3 region: CASSLGGNNQPQHF. The DNA for the CDR3 is TGCGCCAGCAGCTTAGGAGGGAATAATCAGCCCCAGCATTTT.

The V gene is TRBV10-3, the J gene TRBJ1-4; D unresolved. Trimming left V 3 bases short and J 2 bases short, with 4 bases between. Germline loops: CDR1 ENHRY, CDR2 SYGVKD. The CDR3 consists of 13 residues. The DNA for the CDR3 is TGTGCCATCAGTGACGGGACTAATGAAAAACTGTTTTTT. Translated, it gives CAISDGTNEKLFF.

CDR3 in amino acids: CASSFYLRGTGELFF. In DNA form, the CDR3 reads TGTGCCAGCAGCTTCTACTTACGCGGCACCGGGGAGCTGTTTTTT. V usage is TRBV5-8 and J usage is TRBJ2-2; D is unresolved. Germline CDR1 reads SGHTS; CDR2 reads YDEGEE. The CDR3 has 15 residues. V was clipped by 2 bases and J by 4 bases, with 12 bases between them.

The chain employs TRBV27 and TRBJ2-1, with 13 nucleotides matching TRBD2. This CDR3 contains 17 residues. The J segment lost 4 bases and the V segment lost 5 bases, leaving 8 bases of the junction unmatched. Per the germline V gene, CDR1 is MNHEY and CDR2 is SMNVEV (reference sequence). The CDR3 protein is CASSPRLAGGQYNEQFF. The CDR3 coding sequence is TGTGCCAGCAGTCCTAGACTAGCGGGAGGCCAGTACAATGAGCAGTTCTTC.

The chain uses TRBV29-1 and TRBJ2-4; 7 bases are a match to TRBD1. The CDR3 covers 17 residues. Germline lookup yields CDR1 SQVTM and CDR2 ANQGSEA. The V segment lost 4 bases and the J segment 6 bases; nucleotides outside the gene matches: 18. CDR3 loop: CSVAPDRPRLYGNIQYF. The CDR3, as DNA: TGCAGCGTTGCCCCGGACAGGCCTCGGTTGTATGGAAACATTCAGTACTTC.

V and J are TRBV19 and TRBJ2-3; TRBD2 aligns across 8 bases. Per germline, CDR1 LNHDA and CDR2 SQIVND (reference sequence). The CDR3 consists of 14 residues. The junction had 4 bases not matched to a gene; V was cut back by 6 bases and J by 2 bases. CDR3 nucleotide sequence: TGTGCCAGTAGGGGCGGGAGGATCACAGATACGCAGTATTTT. Its translation: CASRGGRITDTQYF.

The chain uses TRBV5-4 and TRBJ2-1, with 8 bases that match TRBD1. The trim removed 4 bases at V and 5 bases at J, leaving 5 bases unmatched. This CDR3 has 14 amino acids. Germline-derived CDR1 and CDR2 are SGHNT and YYREEE (reference sequence). The CDR3 reads CASSETTGDNEQFF. The CDR3 DNA follows: TGTGCCAGCAGCGAAACGACAGGGGACAATGAGCAGTTCTTC.